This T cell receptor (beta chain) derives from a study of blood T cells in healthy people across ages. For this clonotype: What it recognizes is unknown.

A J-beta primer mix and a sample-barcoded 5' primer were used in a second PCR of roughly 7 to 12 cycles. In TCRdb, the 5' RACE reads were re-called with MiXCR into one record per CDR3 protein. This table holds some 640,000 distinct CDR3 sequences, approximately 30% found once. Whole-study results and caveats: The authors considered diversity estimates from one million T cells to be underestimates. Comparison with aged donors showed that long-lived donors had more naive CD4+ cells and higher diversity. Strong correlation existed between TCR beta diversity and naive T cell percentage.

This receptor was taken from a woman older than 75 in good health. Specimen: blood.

The CDR3 DNA reads TGTGCCAGCAGTCTGACAGAGTCAGGGCACAATGAGCAGTTCTTC. Encoded protein: CASSLTESGHNEQFF. This chain joins TRBV7-3 and TRBJ2-1; tentative D call: TRBD1 (5 bases). The V end was cut by 6 bases, the J end by 5 bases, with 17 bases between. Germline V gives CDR1 SGHTA, CDR2 FQGTGA. The CDR3 is 15 amino acids.